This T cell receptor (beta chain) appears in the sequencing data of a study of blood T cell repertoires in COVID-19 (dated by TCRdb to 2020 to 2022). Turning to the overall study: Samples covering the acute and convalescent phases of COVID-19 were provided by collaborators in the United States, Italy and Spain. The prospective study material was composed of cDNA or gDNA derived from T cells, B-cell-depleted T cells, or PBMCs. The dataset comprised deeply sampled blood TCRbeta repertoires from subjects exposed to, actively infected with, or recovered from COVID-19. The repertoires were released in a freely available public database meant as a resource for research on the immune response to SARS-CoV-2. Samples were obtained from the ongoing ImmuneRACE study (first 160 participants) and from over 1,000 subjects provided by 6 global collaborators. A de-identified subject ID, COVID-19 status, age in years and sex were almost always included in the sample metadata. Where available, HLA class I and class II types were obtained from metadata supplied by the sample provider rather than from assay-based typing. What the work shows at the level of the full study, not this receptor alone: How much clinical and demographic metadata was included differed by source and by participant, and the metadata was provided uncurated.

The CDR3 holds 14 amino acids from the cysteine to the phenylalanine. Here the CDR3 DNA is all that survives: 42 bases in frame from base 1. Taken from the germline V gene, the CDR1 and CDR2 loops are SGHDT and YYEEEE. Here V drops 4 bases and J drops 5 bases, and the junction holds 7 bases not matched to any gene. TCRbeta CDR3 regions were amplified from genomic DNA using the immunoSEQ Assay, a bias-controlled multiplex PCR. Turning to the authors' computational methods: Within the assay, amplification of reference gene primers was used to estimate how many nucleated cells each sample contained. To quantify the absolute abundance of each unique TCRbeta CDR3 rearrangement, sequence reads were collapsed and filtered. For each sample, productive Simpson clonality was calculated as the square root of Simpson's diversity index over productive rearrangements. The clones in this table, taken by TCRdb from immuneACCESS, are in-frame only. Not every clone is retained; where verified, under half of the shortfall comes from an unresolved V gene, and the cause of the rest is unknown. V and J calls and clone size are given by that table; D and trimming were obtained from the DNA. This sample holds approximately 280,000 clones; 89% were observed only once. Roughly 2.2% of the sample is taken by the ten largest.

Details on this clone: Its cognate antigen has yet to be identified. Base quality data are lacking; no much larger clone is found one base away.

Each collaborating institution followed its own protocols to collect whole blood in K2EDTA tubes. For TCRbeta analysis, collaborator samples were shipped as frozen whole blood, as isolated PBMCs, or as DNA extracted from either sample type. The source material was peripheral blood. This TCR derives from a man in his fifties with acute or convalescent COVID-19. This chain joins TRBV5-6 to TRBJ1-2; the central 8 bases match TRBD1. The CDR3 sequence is CASSVDRGRYGYTF. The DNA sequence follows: TGTGCCAGCAGCGTCGACAGGGGAAGATATGGCTACACCTTC.